This T cell receptor beta chain was captured in a study of early stage breast cancer tumors. About the study: Most invasive tumors, about 75% of the 16, were ER+/PR+/HER2-. Study observations and caveats: Tumors had roughly 2.4-fold higher T cell density and higher clonality than adjacent normal breast tissue. In most of the 16 patients, blood comparison separated tumor from normal breast. Commonly generated sequences made up most enriched TCRB sequences shared between patients.

Germline loops: CDR1 SGHAT, CDR2 FQDESV (reference sequence). This CDR3 contains 16 residues. Trimming removed 7 bases from V and 1 base from J; junction bases left unmatched: 9. This clone was seen a few times. Its matching antigen is unknown. TCRdb keeps only in-frame clones here, not all; method: immunoSEQ multiplex PCR. The table lists about 31,000 clones, approximately 70% of them singletons. This rearrangement joins TRBV11-1 to TRBJ2-7; the match to TRBD2 covers 11 bases. The clonotype was recovered from a young adult with breast cancer. Sequenced: breast tumor tissue. This chain's CDR3 is CASTPFGTSGSYEQYF. The CDR3 DNA reads as TGTGCCAGCACCCCGTTCGGGACTAGCGGTTCCTACGAGCAGTACTTC.